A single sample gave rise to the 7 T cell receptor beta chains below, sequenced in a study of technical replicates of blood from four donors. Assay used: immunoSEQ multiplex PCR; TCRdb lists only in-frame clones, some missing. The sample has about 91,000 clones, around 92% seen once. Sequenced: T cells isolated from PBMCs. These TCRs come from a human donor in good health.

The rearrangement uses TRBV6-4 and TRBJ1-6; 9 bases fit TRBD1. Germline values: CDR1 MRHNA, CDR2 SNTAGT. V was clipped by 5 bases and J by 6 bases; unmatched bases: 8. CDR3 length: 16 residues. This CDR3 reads CASSSGTGLFNSPLHF. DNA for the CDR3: TGTGCCAGCAGTTCCGGGACAGGGCTTTTTAATTCACCCCTCCACTTT.

CDR3 sequence: CASSDGRGDTGNTIYF. Written as DNA, the CDR3 is TGTGCCAGCAGTGACGGGAGGGGGGACACTGGAAACACCATATATTTT. J is TRBJ1-3 and V is TRBV6-1; tentative D call: TRBD1 (6 bases). Germline CDR1 is MNHNS and CDR2 is SASEGT. V shed 3 bases and J shed 2 bases, with 14 bases lying between them. The length of the CDR3 is 16 residues.

CDR3 loop: CASSPVMGLPNTGELFF. DNA for the CDR3: TGCGCCAGCAGCCCTGTTATGGGACTCCCGAACACCGGGGAGCTGTTTTTT. The chain carries TRBV4-1 and TRBJ2-2, with a weak D call TRBD2 (6 bases). CDR1 MGHRA and CDR2 YSYEKL come from the germline V gene. V was shortened by 4 bases and J by 0 bases, with 15 bases between the two germline ends. The CDR3 consists of 17 residues.

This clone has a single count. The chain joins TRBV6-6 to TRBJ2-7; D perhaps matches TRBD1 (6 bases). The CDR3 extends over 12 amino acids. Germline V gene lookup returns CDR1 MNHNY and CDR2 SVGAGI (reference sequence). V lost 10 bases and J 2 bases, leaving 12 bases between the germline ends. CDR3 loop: CATGTQTYEQYF. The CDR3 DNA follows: TGTGCCACCGGGACACAAACCTACGAGCAGTACTTC.

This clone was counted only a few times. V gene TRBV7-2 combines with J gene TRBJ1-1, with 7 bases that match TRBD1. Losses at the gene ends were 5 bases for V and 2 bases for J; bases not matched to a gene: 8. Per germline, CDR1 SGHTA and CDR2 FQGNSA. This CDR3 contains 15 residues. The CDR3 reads CASSARQGSNTEAFF. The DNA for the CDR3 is TGTGCCAGCAGCGCTAGACAGGGTTCCAACACTGAAGCTTTCTTT.

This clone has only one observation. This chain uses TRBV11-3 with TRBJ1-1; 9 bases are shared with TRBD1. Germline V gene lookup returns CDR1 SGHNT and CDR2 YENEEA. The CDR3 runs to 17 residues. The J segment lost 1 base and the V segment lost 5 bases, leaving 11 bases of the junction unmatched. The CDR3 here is CASSLGQGAAKNTEAFF. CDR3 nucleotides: TGTGCCAGCAGCCTGGGACAGGGAGCTGCTAAGAACACTGAAGCTTTCTTT.

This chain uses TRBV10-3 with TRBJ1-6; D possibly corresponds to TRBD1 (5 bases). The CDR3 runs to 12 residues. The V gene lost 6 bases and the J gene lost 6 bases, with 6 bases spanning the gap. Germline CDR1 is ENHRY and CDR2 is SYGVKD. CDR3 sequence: CAIRDTNSPLHF. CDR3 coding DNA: TGTGCCATCAGGGACACTAATTCACCCCTCCACTTT.